This T cell receptor (beta chain) stems from a study of response to subunit inactivated influenza vaccine. CDR3 length equals 13 residues. The V gene end was trimmed by 0 bases and the J gene end by 7 bases; junction bases not matched to a gene: 6. The germline V gene has CDR1 SQVTM and CDR2 ANQGSEA. Study-wide findings and caveats: The authors suggested that few new T cells are recruited per seasonal influenza vaccination.

A remark on this clonotype: Its antigen is undetermined.

Via MiXCR, TCRdb re-called the RT-PCR reads, giving one row per CDR3 protein. The data show roughly 650,000 distinct CDR3 sequences, about 15% seen once. This chain connects TRBV29-1 to TRBJ2-7; 7 positions match TRBD1. The sequencing used PBMCs from blood, collected roughly 12 days after vaccination. The origin of this receptor is a man between 50 and 59 years old who received an inactivated influenza vaccine. CDR3 region: CSVEEQGVSEQYF. CDR3 in DNA: TGCAGCGTTGAAGAGCAGGGGGTGAGTGAGCAGTACTTC.